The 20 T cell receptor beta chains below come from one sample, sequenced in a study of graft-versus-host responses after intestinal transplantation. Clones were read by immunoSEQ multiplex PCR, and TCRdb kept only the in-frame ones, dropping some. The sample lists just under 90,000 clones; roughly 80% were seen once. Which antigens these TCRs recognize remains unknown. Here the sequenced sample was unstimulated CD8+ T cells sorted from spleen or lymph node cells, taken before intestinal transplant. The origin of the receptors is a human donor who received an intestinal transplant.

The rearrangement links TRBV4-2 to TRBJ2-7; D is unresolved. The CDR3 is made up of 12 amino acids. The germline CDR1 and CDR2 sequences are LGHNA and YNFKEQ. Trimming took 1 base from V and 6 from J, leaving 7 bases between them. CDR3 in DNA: TGTGCCAGCAGCCAAGTCCCGGGCGAGCAGTACTTC. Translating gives CASSQVPGEQYF.

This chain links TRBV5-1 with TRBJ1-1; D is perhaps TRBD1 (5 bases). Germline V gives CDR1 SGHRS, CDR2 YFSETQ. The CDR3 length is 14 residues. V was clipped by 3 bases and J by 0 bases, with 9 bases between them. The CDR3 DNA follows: TGCGCCAGCAGCTCTAGGACACTGAACACTGAAGCTTTCTTT. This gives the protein CASSSRTLNTEAFF.

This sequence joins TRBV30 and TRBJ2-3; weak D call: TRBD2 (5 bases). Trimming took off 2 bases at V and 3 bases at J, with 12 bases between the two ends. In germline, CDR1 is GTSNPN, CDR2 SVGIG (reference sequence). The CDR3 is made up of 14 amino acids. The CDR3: CAWSPAGMTDTQYF. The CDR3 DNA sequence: TGTGCCTGGAGTCCCGCCGGGATGACAGATACGCAGTATTTT.

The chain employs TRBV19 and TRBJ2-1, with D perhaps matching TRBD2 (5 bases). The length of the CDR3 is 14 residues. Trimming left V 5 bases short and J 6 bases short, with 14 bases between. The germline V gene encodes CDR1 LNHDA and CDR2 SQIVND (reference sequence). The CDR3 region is CASSLSQRLNEQFF. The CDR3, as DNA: TGTGCCAGTAGTCTCTCCCAGCGGCTCAATGAGCAGTTCTTC.

The CDR3 is CASAKGGGDTQYF. The CDR3 DNA is TGTGCCAGCGCGAAGGGGGGTGGAGATACGCAGTATTTT. The rearrangement joins TRBV2 to TRBJ2-3; TRBD1 or TRBD2 may be the D gene (6 bases each). Looked up from germline, CDR1 is SNHLY and CDR2 is FYNNEI. With 8 bases removed from V and 5 bases from J, the gap between germline ends came to 14 bases. This CDR3 has 13 residues.

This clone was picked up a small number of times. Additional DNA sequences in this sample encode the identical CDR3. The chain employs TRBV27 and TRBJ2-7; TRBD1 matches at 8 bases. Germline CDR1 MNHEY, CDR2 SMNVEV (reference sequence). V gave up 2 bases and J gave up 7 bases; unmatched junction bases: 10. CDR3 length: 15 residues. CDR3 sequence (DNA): TGTGCCAGCAGTTTAGTTGGACAGGGAGGTGGGGAGCAGTACTTC. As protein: CASSLVGQGGGEQYF.

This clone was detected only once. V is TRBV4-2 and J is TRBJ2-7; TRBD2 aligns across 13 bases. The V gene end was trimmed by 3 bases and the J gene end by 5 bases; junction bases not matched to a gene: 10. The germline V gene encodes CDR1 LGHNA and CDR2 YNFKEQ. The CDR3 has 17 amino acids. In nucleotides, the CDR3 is TGTGCCAGCAGCCAGGGTACTAGCGGGGGGGCCTTTCACGAGCAGTACTTC. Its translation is CASSQGTSGGAFHEQYF.

In DNA form, the CDR3 reads TGTGCCTTATTATTAGCGGGAGTAGGCGAGCAGTACTTC. Protein product: CALLLAGVGEQYF. J is TRBJ2-7 and V is TRBV30, with 9 nucleotides matching TRBD2. V dropped 7 bases and J dropped 6; count of bases not matched to a gene: 10. CDR3 length: 13 residues. CDR1 is GTSNPN and CDR2 is SVGIG in the germline V gene (reference sequence).

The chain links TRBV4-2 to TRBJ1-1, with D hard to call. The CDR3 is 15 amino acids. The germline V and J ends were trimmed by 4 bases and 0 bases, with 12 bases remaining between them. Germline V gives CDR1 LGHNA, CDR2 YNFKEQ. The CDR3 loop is CASSPHGEMNTEAFF. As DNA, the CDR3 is TGTGCCAGCAGCCCCCACGGGGAGATGAACACTGAAGCTTTCTTT.

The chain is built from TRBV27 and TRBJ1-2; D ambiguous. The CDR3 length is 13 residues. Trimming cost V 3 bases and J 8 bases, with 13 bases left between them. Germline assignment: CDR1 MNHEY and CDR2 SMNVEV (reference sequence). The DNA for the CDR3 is TGTGCCAGCAGTTTGGGCCCCCTCCGGGGCTACACCTTC. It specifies CASSLGPLRGYTF.

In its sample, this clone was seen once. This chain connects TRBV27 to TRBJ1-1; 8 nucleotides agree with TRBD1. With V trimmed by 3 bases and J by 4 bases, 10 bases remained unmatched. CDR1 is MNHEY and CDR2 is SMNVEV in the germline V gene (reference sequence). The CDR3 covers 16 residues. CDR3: CASSLIRGLGSTEAFF. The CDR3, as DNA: TGTGCCAGCAGTTTGATCAGGGGGCTTGGGAGCACTGAAGCTTTCTTT.

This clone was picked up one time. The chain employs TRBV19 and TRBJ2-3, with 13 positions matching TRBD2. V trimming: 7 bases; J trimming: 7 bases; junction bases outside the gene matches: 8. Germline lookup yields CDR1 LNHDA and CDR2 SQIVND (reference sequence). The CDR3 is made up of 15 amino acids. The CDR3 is CASTLGTSGANTQYF. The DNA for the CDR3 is TGTGCCAGTACCCTAGGGACTAGCGGGGCCAATACGCAGTATTTT.

The CDR3 loop reads CASSFSQGYSNQPQHF. Written as DNA, the CDR3 is TGTGCCAGCAGTTTCTCACAGGGTTATAGCAATCAGCCCCAGCATTTT. This chain joins TRBV28 and TRBJ1-5, with D possibly being TRBD1 (6 bases). This CDR3 has 16 residues. Trimming took off 3 bases at V and 0 bases at J, with 12 bases between the two ends. The germline V gene has CDR1 MDHEN and CDR2 SYDVKM.

Here the CDR3 reads CASSQPYTGELFF. CDR3 coding DNA: TGCGCCAGCAGTCAACCTTACACCGGGGAGCTGTTTTTT. The V and J genes are TRBV10-2 and TRBJ2-2, with D unclear. The CDR3 is made up of 13 amino acids. Trimming removed 5 bases from V and 3 bases from J, with 7 bases in between. Germline V gene lookup returns CDR1 WSHSY and CDR2 SAAADI.

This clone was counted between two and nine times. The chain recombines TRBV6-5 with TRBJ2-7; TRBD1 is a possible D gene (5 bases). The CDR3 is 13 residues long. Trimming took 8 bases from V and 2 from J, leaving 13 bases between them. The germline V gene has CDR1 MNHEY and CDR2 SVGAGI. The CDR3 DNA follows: TGTGCCAGCGCCGTCCAGGGAACCTACGAGCAGTACTTC. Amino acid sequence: CASAVQGTYEQYF.

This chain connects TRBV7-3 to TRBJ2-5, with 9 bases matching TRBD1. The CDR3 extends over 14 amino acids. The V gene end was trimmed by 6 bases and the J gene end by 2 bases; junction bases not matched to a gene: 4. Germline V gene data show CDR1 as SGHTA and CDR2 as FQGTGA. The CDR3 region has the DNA TGTGCCAGCAGTCAGACAGGGGGTCAAGAGACCCAGTACTTC. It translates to CASSQTGGQETQYF.

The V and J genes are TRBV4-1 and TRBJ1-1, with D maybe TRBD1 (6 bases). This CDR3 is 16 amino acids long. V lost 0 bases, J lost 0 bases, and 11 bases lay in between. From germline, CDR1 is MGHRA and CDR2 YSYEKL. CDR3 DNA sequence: TGCGCCAGCAGCCAAGAATCCCAGGGGATGAACACTGAAGCTTTCTTT. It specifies CASSQESQGMNTEAFF.

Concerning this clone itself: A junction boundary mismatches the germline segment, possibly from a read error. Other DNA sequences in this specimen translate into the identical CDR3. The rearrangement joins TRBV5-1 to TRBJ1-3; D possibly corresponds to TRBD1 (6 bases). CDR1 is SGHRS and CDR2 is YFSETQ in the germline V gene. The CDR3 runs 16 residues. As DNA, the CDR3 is TGCGCCAGCAGCTTGGGGGGACATCCCGGGCCAAGAAAGGAGCATTTT. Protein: CASSLGGHPGPRKEHF.

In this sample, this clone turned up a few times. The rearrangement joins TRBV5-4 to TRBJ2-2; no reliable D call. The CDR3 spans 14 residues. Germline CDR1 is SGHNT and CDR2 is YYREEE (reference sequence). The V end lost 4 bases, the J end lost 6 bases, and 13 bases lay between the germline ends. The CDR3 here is CASSLDGVAGELFF. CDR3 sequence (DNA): TGTGCCAGCAGCCTGGACGGTGTGGCCGGGGAGCTGTTTTTT. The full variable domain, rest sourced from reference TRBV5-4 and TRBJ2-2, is ETGVTQSPTHLIKTRGQQVTLRCSSQSGHNTVSWYQQALGQGPQFIFQYYREEENGRGNFPPRFSGLQFPNYSSELNVNALELDDSALYLCASSLDGVAGELFFGEGSRLTVL.

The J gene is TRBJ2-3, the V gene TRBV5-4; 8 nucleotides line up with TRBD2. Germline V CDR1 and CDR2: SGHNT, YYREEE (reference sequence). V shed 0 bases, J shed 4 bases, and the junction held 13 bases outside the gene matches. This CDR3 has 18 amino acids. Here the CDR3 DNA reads TGTGCCAGCAGCTTGGGCGCGGGGGGACTCCCCTCGCCAGATACGCAGTATTTT. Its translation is CASSLGAGGLPSPDTQYF.